Below, 29 T cell receptor beta chains from the same sample are listed, as sequenced in a study of blood T cell repertoires in COVID-19. Method: immunoSEQ multiplex PCR; TCRdb's copy keeps in-frame clones and lacks some. This table holds some 160,000 clones, about four fifths found once. The sample comprised peripheral blood. The receptor set was obtained from a woman older than 75 with acute or convalescent COVID-19.

The chain links TRBV12-1 to TRBJ2-5; TRBD2 was called by the table and not checked on the DNA. TRBV12-1 corresponds to a pseudogene. The CDR3 runs 15 residues. The CDR3, as DNA: TGTGCCAGCAGCATACCGACAGCGGGGGGAGAGACCCAGTACTTC. It codes for CASSIPTAGGETQYF.

The genes are TRBV6-5 and TRBJ2-5; the match to TRBD1 covers 8 bases. The CDR3 loop spans 14 amino acids. Germline CDR1 reads MNHEY; CDR2 reads SVGAGI. V trimming: 6 bases; J trimming: 1 base; junction bases outside the gene matches: 4. CDR3 amino acids: CASRSGQGQETQYF. The CDR3 nucleotides read TGTGCCAGCAGAAGTGGACAGGGCCAAGAGACCCAGTACTTC.

V is TRBV7-9 and J is TRBJ1-6, with 9 bases identical to TRBD1. Germline V gives CDR1 SEHNR, CDR2 FQNEAQ (reference sequence). J gave up 8 bases and V 1 base, and 3 bases lay outside the gene matches. The CDR3 contains 15 residues. The CDR3 DNA reads TGTGCCAGCAGCTTAGGGGGACAGGGTGATTCACCCCTCCACTTT. It specifies CASSLGGQGDSPLHF. The whole variable domain, remainder taken from reference TRBV7-9 and TRBJ1-6, is DTGVSQNPRHKITKRGQNVTFRCDPISEHNRLYWYRQTLGQGPEFLTYFQNEAQLEKSRLLSDRFSAERPKGSFSTLEIQRTEQGDSAMYLCASSLGGQGDSPLHFGNGTRLTVT.

The chain links TRBV6-2 or TRBV6-3 to TRBJ1-5; D possibly corresponds to TRBD1 (6 bases). Trimming cost V 2 bases and J 4 bases, with 12 bases left between them. Germline V gene lookup returns CDR1 MNHEY and CDR2 SVGEGT. The CDR3 runs to 15 residues. CDR3 in amino acids: CASSYLGQSNQPQHF. The CDR3 region has the DNA TGTGCCAGCAGTTACCTTGGACAGTCTAATCAGCCCCAGCATTTT.

The chain has TRBV5-4 and TRBJ1-1, with no clear D. Trimming took off 2 bases at V and 6 bases at J, with 8 bases between the two ends. There are 12 residues in the CDR3. Germline V gene sequence: CDR1 SGHNT, CDR2 YYREEE (reference sequence). CDR3 nucleotides: TGTGCCAGCAGCTTCCGGGGTTCTGAAGCTTTCTTT. This sequence encodes CASSFRGSEAFF.

As to this clone: At the DNA level, this CDR3 is encoded by other sequences in the same sample as well. The chain carries TRBV29-1 and TRBJ2-7; 8 nucleotides match TRBD1. The CDR3 is 13 residues long. From germline, CDR1 is SQVTM and CDR2 ANQGSEA. V gave up 3 bases and J gave up 2 bases; unmatched junction bases: 3. CDR3 sequence (DNA): TGCAGCGTTGAGGGGACAGGTGCCTACGAGCAGTACTTC. Amino acid sequence: CSVEGTGAYEQYF.

V is TRBV4-3 and J is TRBJ1-6, with D unresolved. V was shortened by 1 base and J by 8 bases, with 9 bases between the two germline ends. The CDR3 runs 14 residues. The V gene's germline CDR1 is LGHNA and CDR2 YSLEER. CDR3 in DNA: TGCGCCAGCAGCCAAGGGGCGAGAGATTCACCCCTCCACTTT. The encoded protein is CASSQGARDSPLHF.

The chain employs TRBV2 and TRBJ1-5; D is unclear. The V end lost 3 bases, the J end lost 4 bases, and 7 bases lay between the germline ends. The V gene's germline CDR1 is SNHLY and CDR2 FYNNEI. The CDR3 has 13 residues. The CDR3 spells CASSERQNQPQHF. As DNA, the CDR3 is TGTGCCAGCAGTGAGAGGCAGAATCAGCCCCAGCATTTT.

This chain links TRBV5-1 with TRBJ1-1; TRBD1 matches 11 bases. J gave up 5 bases and V 5 bases, and 8 bases lay outside the gene matches. The CDR3 sequence is 15 residues long. Germline-derived CDR1 and CDR2 are SGHRS and YFSETQ. The CDR3 region is CASRWTGGARTEAFF. The CDR3 DNA sequence: TGCGCCAGCAGATGGACAGGGGGCGCGAGGACTGAAGCTTTCTTT. The full variable domain, in which reference TRBV5-1 and TRBJ1-1 provide the parts outside the CDR3, is KAGVTQTPRYLIKTRGQQVTLSCSPISGHRSVSWYQQTPGQGLQFLFEYFSETQRNKGNFPGRFSGRQFSNSRSEMNVSTLELGDSALYLCASRWTGGARTEAFFGQGTRLTVV.

This clone appeared once. The gene calls are TRBV4-2 and TRBJ1-2; possibly TRBD1 for D (5 bases). This CDR3 is 17 amino acids long. The germline CDR1 and CDR2 sequences are LGHNA and YNFKEQ. Trimming left V 2 bases short and J 1 base short, with 17 bases between. The DNA of the CDR3 is TGTGCCAGCAGCCAAAGGGGAGGGCAGAAGGTTAACTATGGCTACACCTTC. Its protein is CASSQRGGQKVNYGYTF.

The rearrangement joins TRBV3-1 (or the pseudogene TRBV3-2) to TRBJ2-2, with D possibly matching TRBD2 (5 bases). Germline V gene sequence: CDR1 LGHDT, CDR2 YNNKEL (reference sequence). This CDR3 region has 14 residues. The V gene lost 4 bases and the J gene lost 5 bases, with 11 bases spanning the gap. The CDR3 sequence: CASSLPGVTGELFF. CDR3 nucleotides: TGTGCCAGCAGCCTCCCCGGGGTGACCGGGGAGCTGTTTTTT.

The chain links TRBV28 to TRBJ1-4, with TRBD1 matching 9 bases. J lost 7 bases, V lost 6 bases, and 9 bases had no gene match. The V gene's germline CDR1 is MDHEN and CDR2 SYDVKM. This CDR3 region has 15 residues. The CDR3 is CASRPQGARREKLFF. CDR3 nucleotides: TGTGCCAGCAGACCACAGGGGGCGCGGCGTGAAAAACTGTTTTTT.

The chain joins TRBV19 to TRBJ2-1; possible D gene TRBD2, 5 bases. V dropped 2 bases and J dropped 9 bases, with 14 bases sitting between them. Per the germline V gene, CDR1 is LNHDA and CDR2 is SQIVND (reference sequence). The CDR3 contains 14 residues. The CDR3 DNA reads as TGTGCCAGTAGTATACAGACTACACCGGGTGAGCAGTTCTTC. Translating it yields CASSIQTTPGEQFF.

This chain connects TRBV6-2 or TRBV6-3 to TRBJ2-1; 8 bases are shared with TRBD2. Per the germline V gene, CDR1 is MNHEY and CDR2 is SVGEGT. The CDR3 extends over 15 amino acids. V lost 2 bases and J lost 4; bases outside the gene matches: 4. The CDR3 sequence is CASSYGAGDYNEQFF. The DNA of the CDR3 is TGTGCCAGCAGTTACGGAGCGGGAGATTACAATGAGCAGTTCTTC.

The chain recombines TRBV4-2 with TRBJ1-5; D unresolved. Trimming stripped 5 bases from V and 7 bases from J, with 21 bases between. The CDR3 totals 16 residues. From germline, CDR1 is LGHNA and CDR2 YNFKEQ. CDR3 amino acids: CASSYLHPGESQPQHF. DNA of the CDR3: TGTGCCAGCAGCTACCTTCATCCGGGTGAGTCCCAGCCCCAGCATTTT.

The chain recombines TRBV6-6 with TRBJ1-2, with no clear D. With 0 bases removed from V and 7 bases from J, the gap between germline ends came to 9 bases. This CDR3 is built from 13 residues. The germline gives CDR1 MNHNY, CDR2 SVGAGI (reference sequence). In DNA form, the CDR3 reads TGTGCCAGCAGTTACTCGCGAGGCGGTGGCTACACCTTC. Encoded protein: CASSYSRGGGYTF.

V usage is TRBV2 and J usage is TRBJ1-4; 9 bases fit TRBD1. The germline V gene has CDR1 SNHLY and CDR2 FYNNEI. V lost 6 bases to trimming and J lost 8 bases; unmatched junction nucleotides: 7. This CDR3 is 14 amino acids long. DNA of the CDR3: TGTGCCAGCAGCCAACAGGGGGCGCGGGAAAAACTGTTTTTT. Translation gives CASSQQGAREKLFF. Full variable domain (missing parts from reference TRBV2 and TRBJ1-4): EPEVTQTPSHQVTQMGQEVILRCVPISNHLYFYWYRQILGQKVEFLVSFYNNEISEKSEIFDDQFSVERPDGSNFTLKIRSTKLEDSAMYFCASSQQGAREKLFFGSGTQLSVL.

The chain is built from TRBV23-1 and TRBJ1-5, with D possibly TRBD1 on 5 matching bases. TRBV23-1 is noted as an ORF with a role that remains uncertain. Deletions cut 1 base from V and 5 bases from J, with 15 bases between. The CDR3 extends over 16 amino acids. CDR3 loop: CASSQCDDQGHQPQHF. CDR3 in DNA: TGCGCCAGCAGTCAATGTGACGACCAGGGTCATCAGCCCCAGCATTTT.

The chain recombines TRBV28 with TRBJ2-5, with TRBD2 identical over 14 bases. Germline CDR1 is MDHEN and CDR2 is SYDVKM. V shed 7 bases and J 4 bases; nucleotides not matched to a gene: 2. This CDR3 is 14 amino acids long. For the CDR3, the DNA is TGTGCCAGCACGACTAGCGGGGGGGTAGAGACCCAGTACTTC. Translated: CASTTSGGVETQYF.

The chain couples TRBV7-2 to TRBJ1-4, with 7 bases that match TRBD1. This CDR3 has 14 residues. Trimming took 2 bases from V and 8 from J; bases not matched to a gene: 5. In germline, CDR1 is SGHTA, CDR2 FQGNSA. In DNA form, the CDR3 reads TGTGCCAGCAGCTTACGGCCAGGGGGAGAAAAACTGTTTTTT. Its protein product is CASSLRPGGEKLFF.

The chain joins TRBV4-3 to TRBJ2-3, with 10 bases aligning to TRBD2. The length of the CDR3 is 15 residues. V lost 5 bases and J lost 0; bases outside the gene matches: 2. Germline loops: CDR1 LGHNA, CDR2 YSLEER. The CDR3 bases are TGCGCCAGCAGCACGACTAGCGGGAGCACAGATACGCAGTATTTT. Amino acid sequence: CASSTTSGSTDTQYF.

V usage is TRBV6-5 and J usage is TRBJ1-1, with D possibly being TRBD1 (6 bases). V lost 6 bases and J lost 1, with 12 bases in between. The CDR3 extends over 14 amino acids. The germline gives CDR1 MNHEY, CDR2 SVGAGI. CDR3 in amino acids: CASSIDRRNTEAFF. The CDR3 DNA follows: TGTGCCAGCAGCATTGACAGGAGGAACACTGAAGCTTTCTTT.

The rearrangement joins TRBV28 to TRBJ2-7; TRBD1 aligns across 8 bases. The CDR3 contains 15 residues. The ends lost 6 bases at V and 0 bases at J; junction bases unmatched: 7. The germline V gene encodes CDR1 MDHEN and CDR2 SYDVKM. The CDR3 coding sequence is TGTGCCAGCAGAGAGACAGGGGAGTTCTCCTACGAGCAGTACTTC. It yields the protein CASRETGEFSYEQYF.

Here the CDR3 DNA reads TGTGCCAGTAGTCCCGGGACAGGGGCTTTCGAGCAGTACTTC. Amino acids: CASSPGTGAFEQYF. The chain links TRBV19 to TRBJ2-7; 10 bases are shared with TRBD1. Germline V gene data show CDR1 as LNHDA and CDR2 as SQIVND (reference sequence). After removal of 5 bases from V and 6 bases from J, the junction contained 7 bases not matched to a gene. The CDR3 runs 14 residues.

The rearrangement links TRBV12-3 or TRBV12-4 to TRBJ2-1; D call uncertain. V shed 2 bases and J shed 8 bases, with 4 bases lying between them. The CDR3 is 11 residues long. The CDR3 protein is CASSLLDEQFF. CDR3 nucleotides: TGTGCCAGCAGTTTACTCGATGAGCAGTTCTTC.

This rearrangement joins TRBV3-1 (or the pseudogene TRBV3-2) to TRBJ2-5, with a possible D match to TRBD1 (5 bases). With 2 bases removed from V and 5 bases from J, the gap between germline ends came to 24 bases. The germline CDR1 and CDR2 sequences are LGHDT and YNNKEL (reference sequence). This CDR3 region has 18 residues. CDR3 region: CASSQPWAGPPGGETQYF. DNA of the CDR3: TGTGCCAGCAGCCAACCCTGGGCAGGGCCGCCCGGCGGCGAGACCCAGTACTTC.

The rearrangement links TRBV7-9 to TRBJ1-3; D uncertain. This CDR3 region has 16 residues. CDR1 and CDR2 (germline): SEHNR, FQNEAQ (reference sequence). The V end lost 5 bases, the J end lost 2 bases, and 16 bases lay between the germline ends. For the CDR3, the DNA is TGTGCCAGCAGCCACGATGGTGCTCAGGCTGGAAACACCATATATTTT. It is translated as CASSHDGAQAGNTIYF.

The V call is TRBV4-1, the J call TRBJ1-2; the match to TRBD1 covers 7 bases. Germline values: CDR1 MGHRA, CDR2 YSYEKL. The trim removed 0 bases at V and 4 bases at J, leaving 8 bases unmatched. The length of the CDR3 is 16 residues. The CDR3 is CASSQEESQGTYGYTF. CDR3 bases: TGCGCCAGCAGCCAAGAAGAGTCACAGGGGACCTATGGCTACACCTTC.

The chain is built from TRBV9 and TRBJ1-1; D not certain. Per the germline V gene, CDR1 is SGDLS and CDR2 is YYNGEE. This CDR3 comprises 12 residues. The ends were cut back, 3 bases at V and 4 bases at J, with 7 bases in the middle. CDR3 region: CASSGEGTEAFF. The CDR3 DNA sequence: TGTGCCAGCAGCGGCGAGGGCACTGAAGCTTTCTTT.